This TCR beta chain stems from a study of PD-1 blockade in mismatch repair-deficient tumors. The sample holds a few counts of this clone. As yet, its antigen is unknown. Profiled with immunoSEQ multiplex PCR; TCRdb holds only in-frame clones, not every one. Among some 16,000 clones listed, 70% to 85% were seen once. V lost 5 bases to trimming and J lost 3 bases; unmatched junction nucleotides: 3. The CDR3 spans 14 residues. In germline, CDR1 is SNHLY, CDR2 FYNNEI. The sample's time point: 10-day in vitro stimulation with candidate neoantigen peptide 5. PCR or immunohistochemistry showed mismatch repair deficiency in every enrolled patient. A few pembrolizumab responders had their TCRs sequenced. Each of several ELISpot-reactive candidate peptides was used for roughly 10-day stimulation. A no-peptide control culture served as baseline for clone fold changes.

The clonotype originates from an adult with mismatch repair-deficient cancer. The chain recombines TRBV2 with TRBJ2-7, with TRBD2 matching over 11 bases. This material consisted of cells cultured in vitro, taken from a patient treated with pembrolizumab. The chain's CDR3 is CASSPGLADYEQYF. The CDR3 region has the DNA TGTGCCAGCAGTCCGGGACTAGCGGACTACGAGCAGTACTTC.